The rows below give T cell receptor beta chains drawn from one sample of a study of blood T cell repertoires in COVID-19. Only in-frame clones appear in the TCRdb table, and some are missing; sequencing was by immunoSEQ multiplex PCR. This table has 210,000 or so clones, 88% appearing once. Sequencing was carried out using peripheral blood. The receptor source for this set is a woman between 35 and 50 years old who had recovered from COVID-19. Both conserved end residues are part of each CDR3. Each record gives: D gene, J gene, V gene, clone size, CDR3 protein, CDR3 DNA. D genes are given only for firm matches. Expanded clones get a size class; other rows say once, few or many, or leave the size out.

- | TRBJ1-1 | TRBV5-1 | few | CASSLLGAPDTEAFF | TGCGCCAGCAGCTTGTTGGGGGCCCCCGACACTGAAGCTTTCTTT
- | TRBJ2-4 | TRBV16 | - | CASSLDFFGNIQYF | TGTGCCAGCAGCTTAGACTTTTTCGGAAACATTCAGTACTTC
- | TRBJ1-1 | TRBV15 | - | CATSRPFDTEAFF | TGTGCCACCAGCAGACCTTTCGACACTGAAGCTTTCTTT
- | TRBJ2-7 | TRBV7-2 | - | CASSLTPGEQYF | TGTGCCAGCAGCTTAACACCGGGGGAGCAGTACTTC
- | TRBJ2-7 | TRBV5-8 | - | CASSVTPHSYEQYF | TGTGCCAGCAGCGTGACACCCCACTCCTACGAGCAGTACTTC
- | TRBJ2-3 | TRBV27 | - | CASSLMAEGRDTQYF | TGTGCCAGCAGTTTAATGGCGGAGGGGAGGGATACGCAGTATTTT
- | TRBJ1-1 | TRBV11-3 | - | CASSSEPGTEAFF | TGTGCCAGCAGTTCTGAGCCGGGGACTGAAGCTTTCTTT
TRBD2 | TRBJ2-3 | TRBV14 | - | CASSLTSVLGDTQYF | TGTGCCAGCAGCCTTACTAGCGTTTTAGGAGATACGCAGTATTTT
TRBD2 | TRBJ2-7 | TRBV5-1 | - | CASSLGGSVYEQYF | TGCGCCAGCAGCTTGGGCGGGAGTGTGTACGAGCAGTACTTC
- | TRBJ1-1 | TRBV3-1/TRBV3-2 | - | CASSQDSGGTHTEAFF | TGTGCCAGCAGCCAAGATTCGGGAGGGACACACACTGAAGCTTTCTTT
TRBD1 | TRBJ1-2 | TRBV3-1/TRBV3-2 | - | CASSQPGQGIGYTF | TGTGCCAGCAGCCAACCCGGACAGGGGATTGGCTACACCTTC
- | TRBJ1-3 | TRBV14 | - | CASSQDMGATIYF | TGTGCCAGCAGCCAAGATATGGGGGCCACCATATATTTT
- | TRBJ2-2 | TRBV5-1 | - | CASKVTENTGELFF | TGCGCCAGCAAAGTGACAGAGAACACCGGGGAGCTGTTTTTT
- | TRBJ2-3 | TRBV9 | once | CASRGRLETDTQYF | TGTGCCAGCAGGGGACGACTAGAAACAGATACGCAGTATTTT
- | TRBJ2-3 | TRBV30 | - | CAWSVLGSTDTQYF | TGTGCCTGGAGTGTACTGGGCAGCACAGATACGCAGTATTTT
TRBD2 | TRBJ2-1 | TRBV5-6 | once | CASSLAGTSGRRGGNEQFF | TGTGCCAGCAGCTTGGCTGGGACTAGCGGGAGGAGAGGGGGCAATGAGCAGTTCTTC
TRBD1 | TRBJ1-4 | TRBV23-1 | - | CASSHGQGDEKLFF | TGCGCCAGCAGTCACGGACAGGGTGATGAAAAACTGTTTTTT
TRBD2 | TRBJ2-5 | TRBV5-1 | - | CASSLLTSAGGGETQYF | TGCGCCAGCAGCTTGTTAACCTCCGCGGGAGGAGGGGAGACCCAGTACTTC
TRBD1 | TRBJ1-1 | TRBV25-1 | - | CASRTGGNTEAFF | TGTGCCAGCAGGACAGGGGGGAACACTGAAGCTTTCTTT
- | TRBJ2-3 | TRBV6-1 | - | CASSDNGLDTQYF | TGTGCCAGCAGTGATAATGGACTTGATACGCAGTATTTT
TRBD2 | TRBJ2-1 | TRBV5-1 | - | CASSLRGSSYNEQFF | TGCGCCAGCAGCTTGCGCGGGAGCTCCTACAATGAGCAGTTCTTC
- | TRBJ1-5 | TRBV6-2/TRBV6-3 | - | CASSYLARVSNQPQHF | TGTGCCAGCAGTTATCTCGCCAGGGTAAGCAATCAGCCCCAGCATTTT
TRBD2 | TRBJ2-1 | TRBV20-1 | - | CSASPTSGYNEQFF | TGCAGTGCTAGTCCGACTAGCGGCTACAATGAGCAGTTCTTC
TRBD1 | TRBJ2-7 | TRBV27 | - | CASSSIGTGRSHEQYF | TGTGCCAGCAGTTCTATCGGGACAGGGAGGTCCCACGAGCAGTACTTC
- | TRBJ2-7 | TRBV11-1 | - | CASSPGLPPDFEQYF | TGTGCCAGCAGCCCGGGACTGCCTCCTGATTTCGAGCAGTACTTC
- | TRBJ2-1 | TRBV5-1 | - | CATTNPGAHNEQFF | TGCGCCACTACTAATCCTGGCGCCCACAATGAGCAGTTCTTC
- | TRBJ2-2 | TRBV9 | - | CASSVVAGSSGELFF | TGTGCCAGCAGCGTAGTTGCGGGTAGTTCCGGGGAGCTGTTTTTT
TRBD2 | TRBJ2-2 | TRBV28 | - | CASSPTGLAGVTGELFF | TGTGCCAGCAGTCCGACGGGACTAGCGGGAGTCACCGGGGAGCTGTTTTTT